This record covers a single TCR beta chain. The target antigen is unknown. Then a second PCR, running about 6 to 11 cycles, was carried out with a sample-barcoded 5' primer and a J-beta primer mix. Using its own MiXCR run on the 5' RACE reads, TCRdb lists one record per CDR3 protein. The sample holds about 640,000 distinct CDR3 sequences; 58% are singletons and the top ten take 30% to 40%. The sample originates from a study of blood T cells in healthy people across ages. Findings and caveats of the study: Greater diversity and more naive CD4+ cells were seen in long-lived donors than in aged donors.

This TCR came from a man aged 55 to 70 in good health. The material sequenced was blood.

The CDR3, as DNA: TGTGCCAGCAGGACTGACTTGCCTGAAAAACTGTTTTTT. It encodes CASRTDLPEKLFF. The V and J genes are TRBV2 and TRBJ1-4; no clear D gene. The CDR3 length is 13 residues. V lost 6 bases and J lost 7, with 12 bases in between. Germline V gene data show CDR1 as SNHLY and CDR2 as FYNNEI.